This is a list of T cell receptor beta chains from one sample in a study of blood T cell repertoires in COVID-19. TCRdb's copy holds only in-frame clones and misses some; the assay was immunoSEQ multiplex PCR. The sample has around 180,000 clones, roughly nine tenths seen once. The sequencing input was peripheral blood. All receptors derive from a man in his sixties or seventies with active or convalescent COVID-19. CDR3s include the opening cysteine and the closing phenylalanine or tryptophan. A D gene is named only where the DNA matches it firmly. Some rows have no size entry. The others give once, few or many, or a class for an expanded clone.

d_call j_call v_call clone_size cdr3_nt cdr3_aa
NA TRBJ2-3 TRBV11-3 NA TGTGCCAGCAGCGATTCGGGGTCAGATACGCAGTATTTT CASSDSGSDTQYF
TRBD2 TRBJ2-1 TRBV15 NA TGTGCCACCAGCTATAACAGGACTAGCGGGATCCCCAAGCAGTTCTTC CATSYNRTSGIPKQFF
TRBD2 TRBJ2-7 TRBV10-1 NA TGCGCCATCCCCAAGACTAGCGGACCCTACGAGCAGTACTTC CAIPKTSGPYEQYF
NA TRBJ2-7 TRBV21-1 NA TGTGCCAGCAGCAAAGTCCGGGAGCGGCTAAGCGAGCAGTACTTC CASSKVRERLSEQYF
NA TRBJ1-5 TRBV18 NA TGTGCCAGCTCACCGCTTCAGGGGTCTGATCAGCCCCAGCATTTT CASSPLQGSDQPQHF
TRBD2 TRBJ2-3 TRBV7-9 NA TGTGCCAGCAGTCTGGGGCTAGCGGGAGAGTCCGATACGCAGTATTTT CASSLGLAGESDTQYF
NA TRBJ1-6 TRBV28 NA TGTGCCAGCAGTTTAGGCAGGGCGGATAATTCACCCCTCCACTTT CASSLGRADNSPLHF
TRBD1 TRBJ2-7 TRBV7-6 once TGTGCCAGCAGCCAAAGCGACAGGGGGGACTACGAGCAGTACTTC CASSQSDRGDYEQYF
NA TRBJ1-4 TRBV29-1 NA TGCAGCGTGCTAGCTCAGAGTGGAGAAAAACTGTTTTTT CSVLAQSGEKLFF
NA TRBJ2-1 TRBV11-2 NA TGTGCCAGCACCCGACTAGACCTTTACAATGAGCAGTTCTTC CASTRLDLYNEQFF
NA TRBJ2-3 TRBV9 NA TGTGCCAGCAGCGTAGGCCTAGTTGGAGATACGCAGTATTTT CASSVGLVGDTQYF
TRBD2 TRBJ2-7 TRBV2 NA TGTGCCAGCAGCCGGACTAGAATCGACGAGCAGTACTTC CASSRTRIDEQYF
TRBD1 TRBJ1-1 TRBV19 NA TGTGCCAGTAGTATTATTGGACAGGGGTCCACTGAAGCTTTCTTT CASSIIGQGSTEAFF
NA TRBJ2-6 TRBV19 NA TGTGCCAGTAGTCTGCAGGGGCCGTCACTCTCTGGGGCCAACGTCCTGACTTTC CASSLQGPSLSGANVLTF
NA TRBJ2-5 TRBV2 once TGTGCCAGCAGTGTACTGATCAGCGGTGAGACCCAGTACTTC CASSVLISGETQYF
NA TRBJ2-7 TRBV18 NA TGTGCCAGCTCACCCGACAGGCTAAATGAGGGGTACTTC CASSPDRLNEGYF
NA TRBJ2-7 TRBV2 NA TGTGCCAGCAGTGTAGGGGGCTACGAGCAGTACTTC CASSVGGYEQYF
NA TRBJ1-2 TRBV29-1 NA TGCAGCGTTTTCCATGGCGGCTACACCTTC CSVFHGGYTF
TRBD1 TRBJ1-1 TRBV7-2 NA TGTGCCAGCAGCTTATTTTGGGGGGGGACAGGGAAAGTCACTGAAGCTTTCTTT CASSLFWGGTGKVTEAFF
TRBD1 TRBJ2-7 TRBV7-2 NA TGTGCCAGCAGTCCCCGGGACAGGGTCCACGAGCAGTACTTC CASSPRDRVHEQYF
TRBD2 TRBJ2-3 TRBV19 NA TGTGCCAGTAGTATGCTCGGGGGGAGCACAGATACGCAGTATTTT CASSMLGGSTDTQYF
NA TRBJ2-1 TRBV28 NA TGTGCCAGCAGCTCCCCCGGGATTGGGGGAGAGGGGAGGCTAGCTAAACTCTTCGAGCAGTTCTTC CASSSPGIGGEGRLAKLFEQFF
NA TRBJ1-6 TRBV30 NA TGTGCCTGGAGTGTACCGGGAGTAGGTTCACCCCTCCACTTT CAWSVPGVGSPLHF
TRBD2 TRBJ2-2 TRBV2 NA TGTGCCAGCGGACTAGCGGGCCAGAACACCGGGGAGCTGTTTTTT CASGLAGQNTGELFF
NA TRBJ2-7 TRBV6-1 NA TGTGCCAGCAGTGACCTCACATCCTACGAGCAGTACTTC CASSDLTSYEQYF